The rows below give T cell receptor beta chains drawn from one sample of a study of blood T cell repertoires in COVID-19. Generated by immunoSEQ multiplex PCR, the TCRdb table keeps only in-frame clones and is missing some. The table lists about 250,000 clones, approximately 82% of them singletons. Source material: peripheral blood. The receptor source for this set is a woman of 80 years or more with active or convalescent COVID-19. The CDR3 runs from the conserved cysteine through the conserved F or W. The D gene is left open where the match is weak. Clone size is not always given. Where it is, it says once, few, many or a class for expanded clones.

V: TRBV3-1/TRBV3-2; size: -; D: TRBD2; J: TRBJ2-7; DNA: TGTGCCAGCAGCCCTTCTAGCGGGAGCTCCTACGAGCAGTACTTC; CDR3: CASSPSSGSSYEQYF
V: TRBV28; size: -; D: TRBD1; J: TRBJ2-3; DNA: TGTGCCAGCAGTCTCCGCCGACAGGGGTACACAGATACGCAGTATTTT; CDR3: CASSLRRQGYTDTQYF
V: TRBV24-1; size: few; D: -; J: TRBJ1-5; DNA: TGTGCCACCAGTGCGACACCTGACAATCAGCCCCAGCATTTT; CDR3: CATSATPDNQPQHF
V: TRBV11-2; size: -; D: TRBD1; J: TRBJ1-4; DNA: TGTGCCTCTTCCGAAGGGGACAGAAGTAATGAAAAACTGTTTTTT; CDR3: CASSEGDRSNEKLFF
V: TRBV5-4; size: -; D: TRBD1; J: TRBJ1-4; DNA: TGTGCCAGCAGCCCGGGACAGGGGGAAGGGGAAAAACTGTTTTTT; CDR3: CASSPGQGEGEKLFF
V: TRBV5-1; size: -; D: -; J: TRBJ1-3; DNA: TGCGCCAGCAGCTTGGTATCTCGGGGATCGGGAAACACCATATATTTT; CDR3: CASSLVSRGSGNTIYF
V: TRBV5-5; size: -; D: -; J: TRBJ1-2; DNA: TGTGCCAGCAGATATGGCCAGGGCCCATATGGAGACTATGGCTACACCTTC; CDR3: CASRYGQGPYGDYGYTF
V: TRBV11-2; size: -; D: -; J: TRBJ1-4; DNA: TGTGCCAGCAGCTTAGGGAACAGGGACCGTGAAAAACTGTTTTTT; CDR3: CASSLGNRDREKLFF
V: TRBV6-5; size: -; D: TRBD2; J: TRBJ2-3; DNA: TGTGCCAGCAGTTATCGCGCGGGGGGCCCAGATACGCAGTATTTT; CDR3: CASSYRAGGPDTQYF
V: TRBV5-1; size: -; D: TRBD1; J: TRBJ2-2; DNA: TGCGCCAGCAGCTTACAGGGGCAGGGCACCGGGGAGCTGTTTTTT; CDR3: CASSLQGQGTGELFF
V: TRBV19; size: -; D: -; J: TRBJ1-5; DNA: TGTGCCAGTAATGTCGGGGCGGGAGGGCCCCAGCATTTT; CDR3: CASNVGAGGPQHF
V: TRBV10-2; size: -; D: -; J: TRBJ1-2; DNA: TGCGCCAGCAGTGAGATGAGCGACTATGGCTACACCTTC; CDR3: CASSEMSDYGYTF
V: TRBV7-9; size: once; D: -; J: TRBJ2-3; DNA: TGTGCCAGCAGCCGCGGACTTGACCCAGATACGCAGTATTTT; CDR3: CASSRGLDPDTQYF
V: TRBV18; size: -; D: TRBD1; J: TRBJ1-1; DNA: TGTGCCAGCTCGGGACAGTCGAACACTGAAGCTTTCTTT; CDR3: CASSGQSNTEAFF
V: TRBV6-6; size: -; D: TRBD1; J: TRBJ1-2; DNA: TGTGCCAGCAGACTCGGACAGGGAAACGATGGCTACACCTTC; CDR3: CASRLGQGNDGYTF
V: TRBV28; size: once; D: TRBD1; J: TRBJ2-7; DNA: TGTGCCAGCCAAAAGGGACAGGGTCCCGAGCAGTACTTC; CDR3: CASQKGQGPEQYF
V: TRBV5-1; size: -; D: TRBD1; J: TRBJ1-4; DNA: TGCGCCAGCAGCTTGGAAGGGGGTCTGACAGGGCGTGAAAAACTGTTTTTT; CDR3: CASSLEGGLTGREKLFF
V: TRBV29-1; size: -; D: -; J: TRBJ1-1; DNA: TGCAGCGTGACGGGGTTGGGGAACACTGAAGCTTTCTTT; CDR3: CSVTGLGNTEAFF
V: TRBV5-1; size: once; D: -; J: TRBJ1-3; DNA: TGCGCCAGCAGCTCTGGTTTATCAGGGTTCCATGGAAACACCATATATTTT; CDR3: CASSSGLSGFHGNTIYF
V: TRBV18; size: -; D: TRBD1; J: TRBJ1-1; DNA: TGTGCCAGCTCACCCGGACAGGGGGCGAACACTGAAGCTTTCTTT; CDR3: CASSPGQGANTEAFF
V: TRBV5-5; size: -; D: -; J: TRBJ1-4; DNA: TGTGCCAGCAGCACCACCGGGAGGAAAAATGAAAAACTGTTTTTT; CDR3: CASSTTGRKNEKLFF
V: TRBV5-1; size: few; D: -; J: TRBJ2-3; DNA: TGCGCCAGCAGCTTACAACAGGATACGCAGTATTTT; CDR3: CASSLQQDTQYF
V: TRBV19; size: -; D: TRBD1; J: TRBJ1-5; DNA: TGTGCCAGTAGTACACTAGGACAGGGGGCCAATCAGCCCCAGCATTTT; CDR3: CASSTLGQGANQPQHF
V: TRBV28; size: few; D: -; J: TRBJ2-3; DNA: TGTGCCAGCAGTTTGGCTGGTTCGGGGGGCGCAGATACGCAGTATTTT; CDR3: CASSLAGSGGADTQYF
V: TRBV28; size: -; D: -; J: TRBJ1-5; DNA: TGTGCCAGCAGGTCGGACAGCATCAATCAGCCCCAGCATTTT; CDR3: CASRSDSINQPQHF
V: TRBV5-1; size: -; D: -; J: TRBJ2-3; DNA: TGCGCCAGCAGCGACACACTAGGGACAGATACGCAGTATTTT; CDR3: CASSDTLGTDTQYF
V: TRBV2; size: -; D: -; J: TRBJ1-1; DNA: TGTGCCAGCAGCCCCGGGATAATGGGGGGTAATGAAGCTTTCTTT; CDR3: CASSPGIMGGNEAFF
V: TRBV23-1; size: -; D: -; J: TRBJ2-1; DNA: TGCGCCAGCAGTCAGACCCCCTTGATACGGGGGAGCTCCTACAATGAGCAGTTCTTC; CDR3: CASSQTPLIRGSSYNEQFF
V: TRBV19; size: -; D: TRBD1; J: TRBJ1-6; DNA: TGTGCCAGTAGTGTGACAGGGTCAGCTTCACCCCTCCACTTT; CDR3: CASSVTGSASPLHF
V: TRBV27; size: -; D: TRBD1; J: TRBJ1-2; DNA: TGTGCCAGCTCCACGGGACAGGGGGCATACACCTTC; CDR3: CASSTGQGAYTF
V: TRBV19; size: -; D: -; J: TRBJ1-2; DNA: TGTGCCAGTAGCCGCGCCGGGGGAGGCTACACCTTC; CDR3: CASSRAGGGYTF
V: TRBV3-1/TRBV3-2; size: -; D: -; J: TRBJ2-2; DNA: TGTGCCAGCAGCCAAGGGGCAGGTGCCGGGGAGCTGTTTTTT; CDR3: CASSQGAGAGELFF
V: TRBV7-2; size: -; D: -; J: TRBJ1-5; DNA: TGTGCCAGCAGCCCGAGGGTGGGTCAGCCCCAGCATTTT; CDR3: CASSPRVGQPQHF
V: TRBV5-4; size: -; D: TRBD1; J: TRBJ2-5; DNA: TGTGCCAGCAGCGGGCGGGACAGGGGATCAGAGACCCAGTACTTC; CDR3: CASSGRDRGSETQYF
V: TRBV6-4; size: -; D: -; J: TRBJ2-2; DNA: TGTGCCAGCAGGAGGCAGGAGGCGGCCGGGGAGCTGTTTTTT; CDR3: CASRRQEAAGELFF
V: TRBV5-1; size: -; D: -; J: TRBJ2-5; DNA: TGCGCCAGCAGCCCGGACTCCCAAGAGACCCAGTACTTC; CDR3: CASSPDSQETQYF
V: TRBV6-5; size: -; D: TRBD1; J: TRBJ1-5; DNA: TGTGCCAGCGGGCCAGGGGGTGTGTTAGTACAGCCCCAGCATTTT; CDR3: CASGPGGVLVQPQHF
V: TRBV2; size: -; D: -; J: TRBJ2-5; DNA: TGTGCCAGCAGCGGGACACACTACCAAGAGACCCAGTACTTC; CDR3: CASSGTHYQETQYF
V: TRBV7-8; size: -; D: -; J: TRBJ1-6; DNA: TGTGCCAGCAGCCTTACCCAGACAGCGATAAATTCACCCCTCCACTTT; CDR3: CASSLTQTAINSPLHF
V: TRBV6-5; size: few; D: -; J: TRBJ1-4; DNA: TGTGCCAGCAGTTACTCGCGGGGAGGAACTAATGAAAAACTGTTTTTT; CDR3: CASSYSRGGTNEKLFF
V: TRBV7-7; size: -; D: TRBD1; J: TRBJ1-1; DNA: TGTGCCAGCAGCTACCAGTCCGACAGGGAGAACACTGAAGCTTTCTTT; CDR3: CASSYQSDRENTEAFF